The rows below give T cell receptor beta chains drawn from one sample of a study of beta chain features in type 1 diabetes. Produced via immunoSEQ multiplex PCR; TCRdb's table is partial and in-frame only. The sample yields a few hundred thousand clones, about 20% seen once. The material sequenced was naive CD4+ T cells from blood. Receptors were obtained from a woman between 18 and 29 years old in good health. The CDR3 runs from the conserved cysteine through the conserved F or W. Each record gives: V gene, J gene, D gene, clone size, CDR3 DNA, CDR3 protein. The D gene is left open where the match is weak. Size is omitted from some rows. Given values are once, few, many or a class for expanded clones.

v_gene: TRBV9
j_gene: TRBJ2-2
d_gene: -
abundance: -
CDR3nt: TGTGCCAGCAGCCACCGGGGGATCGGGGAGCTGTTTTTT
CDR3aa: CASSHRGIGELFF

v_gene: TRBV7-9
j_gene: TRBJ2-7
d_gene: -
abundance: few
CDR3nt: TGTGCCAGCAGCTTATTGGGCAGTGACTACGAGCAGTACTTC
CDR3aa: CASSLLGSDYEQYF

v_gene: TRBV5-1
j_gene: TRBJ1-1
d_gene: TRBD1
abundance: -
CDR3nt: TGCGCCAGCAGCTTGGCGGGACAGTACACTGAAGCTTTCTTT
CDR3aa: CASSLAGQYTEAFF

v_gene: TRBV25-1
j_gene: TRBJ2-5
d_gene: TRBD2
abundance: once
CDR3nt: TGTGCCAGCATTCTCTCGGGAGGGGAAGAGACCCAGTACTTC
CDR3aa: CASILSGGEETQYF

v_gene: TRBV5-1
j_gene: TRBJ2-2
d_gene: -
abundance: -
CDR3nt: TGCGCCAGCAGCTTGGTTGTGGGCCCGAACACCGGGGAGCTGTTTTTT
CDR3aa: CASSLVVGPNTGELFF

v_gene: TRBV7-8
j_gene: TRBJ2-7
d_gene: TRBD2
abundance: -
CDR3nt: TGTGCCAGCAGCTCGCCTAGGGCGCCGGGAGGGTACTTC
CDR3aa: CASSSPRAPGGYF

v_gene: TRBV9
j_gene: TRBJ2-1
d_gene: TRBD1
abundance: -
CDR3nt: TGTGCCAGCAGCGCCGGGACAGACAATGAGCAGTTCTTC
CDR3aa: CASSAGTDNEQFF

v_gene: TRBV4-1
j_gene: TRBJ2-7
d_gene: TRBD2
abundance: -
CDR3nt: TGCGCCAGCAGCCATTCCCCGGGACTAGCGGGAGGGTACGAGCAGTACTTC
CDR3aa: CASSHSPGLAGGYEQYF

v_gene: TRBV5-6
j_gene: TRBJ1-2
d_gene: -
abundance: few
CDR3nt: TGTGCCAGCAGCCTGGGAGACAGGACCTTCTATGGCTACACCTTC
CDR3aa: CASSLGDRTFYGYTF

v_gene: TRBV29-1
j_gene: TRBJ1-4
d_gene: TRBD1
abundance: -
CDR3nt: TGCAGCGCCGTAGGGACAGGGAATGAAAAACTGTTTTTT
CDR3aa: CSAVGTGNEKLFF

v_gene: TRBV6-1
j_gene: TRBJ2-3
d_gene: -
abundance: -
CDR3nt: TGTGCCAGCAGTAACCAGGGTGGCACAGATACGCAGTATTTT
CDR3aa: CASSNQGGTDTQYF

v_gene: TRBV4-3
j_gene: TRBJ2-5
d_gene: TRBD1
abundance: -
CDR3nt: TGCGCCAGCAGCCAAGAGGACAGGCATCAAGAGACCCAGTACTTC
CDR3aa: CASSQEDRHQETQYF

v_gene: TRBV12-5
j_gene: TRBJ2-7
d_gene: -
abundance: few
CDR3nt: TGTGCTAGTGGTCCCTCAGGGGACTACGAGCAGTACTTC
CDR3aa: CASGPSGDYEQYF

v_gene: TRBV4-1
j_gene: TRBJ2-3
d_gene: TRBD2
abundance: -
CDR3nt: TGCGCCAGCAGCCAAGTTGCGGGGGTGGCGCCGGGCACAGATACGCAGTATTTT
CDR3aa: CASSQVAGVAPGTDTQYF

v_gene: TRBV7-7
j_gene: TRBJ2-5
d_gene: -
abundance: few
CDR3nt: TGTGCTAGCAGCTTTACAGGGAAAGAGACCCAGTACTTC
CDR3aa: CASSFTGKETQYF

v_gene: TRBV6-5
j_gene: TRBJ2-3
d_gene: -
abundance: few
CDR3nt: TGTGCCAGCAGTCGCGCCCGGTGGGATACGCAGTATTTT
CDR3aa: CASSRARWDTQYF

v_gene: TRBV9
j_gene: TRBJ1-1
d_gene: -
abundance: -
CDR3nt: TGTGCCAGCAGCGTAGGAGTCATGAACACTGAAGCTTTCTTT
CDR3aa: CASSVGVMNTEAFF

v_gene: TRBV9
j_gene: TRBJ2-7
d_gene: TRBD1
abundance: few
CDR3nt: TGTGCCAGCAGCATCGGGACAGGAGCCTACGAGCAGTACTTC
CDR3aa: CASSIGTGAYEQYF

v_gene: TRBV4-2
j_gene: TRBJ2-1
d_gene: TRBD2
abundance: few
CDR3nt: TGTGCCAGCAGCCAGCGAGCTAGCGGGGGGTACAATGAGCAGTTCTTC
CDR3aa: CASSQRASGGYNEQFF

v_gene: TRBV29-1
j_gene: TRBJ1-4
d_gene: TRBD1
abundance: -
CDR3nt: TGCAGCGTTCATACCGGGACAGGCACGAAAAATGAAAAACTGTTTTTT
CDR3aa: CSVHTGTGTKNEKLFF

v_gene: TRBV5-1
j_gene: TRBJ1-2
d_gene: -
abundance: few
CDR3nt: TGCGCCAGCAGCTTGGTTCAGGCCTATGGCTACACCTTC
CDR3aa: CASSLVQAYGYTF

v_gene: TRBV7-2
j_gene: TRBJ2-7
d_gene: TRBD1
abundance: few
CDR3nt: TGTGCCAGCAGCTTAGGGTTGTGGACAGGTGACGAGCAGTACTTC
CDR3aa: CASSLGLWTGDEQYF

v_gene: TRBV2
j_gene: TRBJ2-3
d_gene: -
abundance: -
CDR3nt: TGTGCCAGCAGTGGACGGGAGCGGAGCACAGATACGCAGTATTTT
CDR3aa: CASSGRERSTDTQYF

v_gene: TRBV4-3
j_gene: TRBJ2-2
d_gene: TRBD1
abundance: -
CDR3nt: TGCGCCAGCAGCCGAGGGGGCGACACCGGGGAGCTGTTTTTT
CDR3aa: CASSRGGDTGELFF

v_gene: TRBV30
j_gene: TRBJ1-5
d_gene: -
abundance: -
CDR3nt: TGTGCCTGGAGTGGGACAGATAGCAATCAGCCCCAGCATTTT
CDR3aa: CAWSGTDSNQPQHF

v_gene: TRBV7-2
j_gene: TRBJ2-1
d_gene: TRBD1
abundance: -
CDR3nt: TGTGCCAGCAGCTTAAGGGACAGGGGTCACAATGAGCAGTTCTTC
CDR3aa: CASSLRDRGHNEQFF

v_gene: TRBV5-4
j_gene: TRBJ2-7
d_gene: TRBD2
abundance: -
CDR3nt: TGTGCCAGCAGCCCAGCGGGAGGACGCGAGCAGTACTTC
CDR3aa: CASSPAGGREQYF

v_gene: TRBV25-1
j_gene: TRBJ2-3
d_gene: TRBD2
abundance: few
CDR3nt: TGTGCCAGCAGTGGCGGGGGGACCACAGATACGCAGTATTTT
CDR3aa: CASSGGGTTDTQYF

v_gene: TRBV30
j_gene: TRBJ2-1
d_gene: TRBD2
abundance: few
CDR3nt: TGTGCCTGGAGTGTACCGACTAGCGGGAGATACAATGAGCAGTTCTTC
CDR3aa: CAWSVPTSGRYNEQFF

v_gene: TRBV5-1
j_gene: TRBJ2-3
d_gene: -
abundance: few
CDR3nt: TGCGCCAGCAGCTTGGTTAGTCTGACAGATACGCAGTATTTT
CDR3aa: CASSLVSLTDTQYF

v_gene: TRBV6-1
j_gene: TRBJ2-7
d_gene: TRBD2
abundance: few
CDR3nt: TGTGCCAGCAGCGGGACTAGCGGCTACGAGCAGTACTTC
CDR3aa: CASSGTSGYEQYF

v_gene: TRBV7-2
j_gene: TRBJ2-2
d_gene: TRBD2
abundance: -
CDR3nt: TGTGCCAGCAGCTTACCTAGCGGGAGTTGGTTCGGGGAGCTGTTTTTT
CDR3aa: CASSLPSGSWFGELFF

v_gene: TRBV18
j_gene: TRBJ2-3
d_gene: -
abundance: -
CDR3nt: TGTGCCAGCTCACCAACCAGCGAAAGCACAGATACGCAGTATTTT
CDR3aa: CASSPTSESTDTQYF

v_gene: TRBV18
j_gene: TRBJ2-1
d_gene: -
abundance: -
CDR3nt: TGTGCCAGCTCACCCTTTGAGGCCCCGGGTCTCAATGAGCAGTTCTTC
CDR3aa: CASSPFEAPGLNEQFF

v_gene: TRBV10-3
j_gene: TRBJ2-5
d_gene: -
abundance: few
CDR3nt: TGTGCCATCAGACAGGGCGAGCAAGAGACCCAGTACTTC
CDR3aa: CAIRQGEQETQYF

v_gene: TRBV5-1
j_gene: TRBJ2-5
d_gene: -
abundance: few
CDR3nt: TGCGCCAGCAGCATCCAGGTTGCGGAGACCCAGTACTTC
CDR3aa: CASSIQVAETQYF

v_gene: TRBV5-4
j_gene: TRBJ1-1
d_gene: TRBD1
abundance: -
CDR3nt: TGTGCCAGCAGCTTGGAGGGACAGGGCGGGGAAGCTTTCTTT
CDR3aa: CASSLEGQGGEAFF

v_gene: TRBV25-1
j_gene: TRBJ1-1
d_gene: -
abundance: -
CDR3nt: TGTGCCAGCAGTGTGTCAAGGGGTAGGGCTGAAGCTTTCTTT
CDR3aa: CASSVSRGRAEAFF

v_gene: TRBV7-9
j_gene: TRBJ2-3
d_gene: TRBD1
abundance: -
CDR3nt: TGTGCCAGCAGCACCTGGGACAGGGGCACAGATACGCAGTATTTT
CDR3aa: CASSTWDRGTDTQYF

v_gene: TRBV9
j_gene: TRBJ2-5
d_gene: TRBD2
abundance: few
CDR3nt: TGTGCCAGCAGCCTCCGGGTAGGGCGGGGGGTCCAAGAGACCCAGTACTTC
CDR3aa: CASSLRVGRGVQETQYF

v_gene: TRBV4-2
j_gene: TRBJ2-7
d_gene: -
abundance: few
CDR3nt: TGTGCCAGCAGCCGCGGGACTGCGAGCTCCTACGAGCAGTACTTC
CDR3aa: CASSRGTASSYEQYF

v_gene: TRBV19
j_gene: TRBJ1-5
d_gene: -
abundance: few
CDR3nt: TGTGCCAGTAGTGCGGTCCGGTCGCCGCGTCAGCCCCAGCATTTT
CDR3aa: CASSAVRSPRQPQHF

v_gene: TRBV7-9
j_gene: TRBJ2-7
d_gene: TRBD1
abundance: -
CDR3nt: TGTGCCAGCAGCTTGACAGGGGGGACCTACGAGCAGTACTTC
CDR3aa: CASSLTGGTYEQYF

v_gene: TRBV7-8
j_gene: TRBJ1-2
d_gene: -
abundance: few
CDR3nt: TGTGCCAGCAGCTTAGGGGCAAATGGCTACACCTTC
CDR3aa: CASSLGANGYTF

v_gene: TRBV5-1
j_gene: TRBJ2-7
d_gene: -
abundance: few
CDR3nt: TGCGCCAGCAGCCCCGACAGCGCGAGCTCCTACGAGCAGTACTTC
CDR3aa: CASSPDSASSYEQYF

v_gene: TRBV7-9
j_gene: TRBJ1-5
d_gene: -
abundance: -
CDR3nt: TGTGCCAGCAGTACAGGGTGGAATCAGCCCCAGCATTTT
CDR3aa: CASSTGWNQPQHF

v_gene: TRBV25-1
j_gene: TRBJ2-1
d_gene: TRBD1
abundance: -
CDR3nt: TGTGCCAGCAGTGACATAGACAGGGACTACAATGAGCAGTTCTTC
CDR3aa: CASSDIDRDYNEQFF

v_gene: TRBV2
j_gene: TRBJ1-2
d_gene: -
abundance: -
CDR3nt: TGTGCCAGCACCCTCTCGGGGAACTATGGCTACACCTTC
CDR3aa: CASTLSGNYGYTF

v_gene: TRBV19
j_gene: TRBJ2-1
d_gene: TRBD1
abundance: -
CDR3nt: TGTGCCAGTACCTCCCGGGACAGGGCCTACAATGAGCAGTTCTTC
CDR3aa: CASTSRDRAYNEQFF

v_gene: TRBV4-2
j_gene: TRBJ2-5
d_gene: -
abundance: -
CDR3nt: TGTGCCAGCAGAGCCGCAGGGCAAGAGACCCAGTACTTC
CDR3aa: CASRAAGQETQYF

v_gene: TRBV11-2
j_gene: TRBJ2-1
d_gene: -
abundance: -
CDR3nt: TGTGCCAGCAGTCTGGTAGCGTCCTACAATGAGCAGTTCTTC
CDR3aa: CASSLVASYNEQFF

v_gene: TRBV11-1
j_gene: TRBJ2-3
d_gene: TRBD1
abundance: once
CDR3nt: TGTGCCAGCAGCCCAGGGGGTAAGAGCACAGATACGCAGTATTTT
CDR3aa: CASSPGGKSTDTQYF